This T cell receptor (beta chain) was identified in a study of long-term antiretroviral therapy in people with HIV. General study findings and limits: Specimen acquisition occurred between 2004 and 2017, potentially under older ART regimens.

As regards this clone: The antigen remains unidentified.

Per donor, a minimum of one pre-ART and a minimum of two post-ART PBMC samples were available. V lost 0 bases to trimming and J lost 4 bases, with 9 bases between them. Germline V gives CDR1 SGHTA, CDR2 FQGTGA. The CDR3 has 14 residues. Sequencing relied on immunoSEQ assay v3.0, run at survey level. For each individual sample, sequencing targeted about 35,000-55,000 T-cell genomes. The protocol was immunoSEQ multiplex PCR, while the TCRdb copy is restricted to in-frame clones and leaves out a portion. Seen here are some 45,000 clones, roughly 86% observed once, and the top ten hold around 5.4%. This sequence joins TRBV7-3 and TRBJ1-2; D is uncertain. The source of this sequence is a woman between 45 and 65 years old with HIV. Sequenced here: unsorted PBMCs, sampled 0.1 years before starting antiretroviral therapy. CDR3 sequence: CASSLTREGYGYTF. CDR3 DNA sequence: TGTGCCAGCAGCTTAACGAGGGAGGGCTATGGCTACACCTTC. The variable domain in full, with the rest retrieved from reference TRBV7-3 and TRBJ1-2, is GAGVSQTPSNKVTEKGKYVELRCDPISGHTALYWYRQSLGQGPEFLIYFQGTGAADDSGLPNDRFFAVRPEGSVSTLKIQRTERGDSAVYLCASSLTREGYGYTFGSGTRLTVV.